This TCR beta chain appears in the sequencing data of a study of PD-1 blockade in classical Hodgkin lymphoma. The wider study: Once every 2 weeks, patients received intravenous nivolumab at 3 mg/kg.

The study, taken as a whole, reports: Complete responders entered with baseline diversity on par with newly diagnosed patients, the results showed. Compared with healthy donors, newly diagnosed patients reportedly showed lower baseline TCR diversity.

In the case of this clone: Antigen: not known.

This table comes from immunoSEQ multiplex PCR, and its TCRdb copy is limited to in-frame clones, with some not included. The table includes 22,000 or so clones, around 77% detected once. Germline trimming cut 3 bases from V and 5 bases from J; bases unmatched to any gene: 6. CDR3 size: 15 residues. Germline CDR1 reads LNHDA; CDR2 reads SQIVND (reference sequence). Every patient relapsed after autologous stem cell transplantation, and brentuximab vedotin exposure varied. This TCR came from a human donor with classical Hodgkin lymphoma. J is TRBJ2-5 and V is TRBV19; 10 positions match TRBD2. Sequences were derived from peripheral blood mononuclear cells (PBMCs), sampled before the second cycle of nivolumab. The CDR3 DNA reads TGTGCCAGTAGTATCGTACTAGCGGGATGGGAGACCCAGTACTTC. Translation gives CASSIVLAGWETQYF. Filled out from reference TRBV19 and TRBJ2-5, the complete variable domain reads DGGITQSPKYLFRKEGQNVTLSCEQNLNHDAMYWYRQDPGQGLRLIYYSQIVNDFQKGDIAEGYSVSREKKESFPLTVTSAQKNPTAFYLCASSIVLAGWETQYFGPGTRLLVL.